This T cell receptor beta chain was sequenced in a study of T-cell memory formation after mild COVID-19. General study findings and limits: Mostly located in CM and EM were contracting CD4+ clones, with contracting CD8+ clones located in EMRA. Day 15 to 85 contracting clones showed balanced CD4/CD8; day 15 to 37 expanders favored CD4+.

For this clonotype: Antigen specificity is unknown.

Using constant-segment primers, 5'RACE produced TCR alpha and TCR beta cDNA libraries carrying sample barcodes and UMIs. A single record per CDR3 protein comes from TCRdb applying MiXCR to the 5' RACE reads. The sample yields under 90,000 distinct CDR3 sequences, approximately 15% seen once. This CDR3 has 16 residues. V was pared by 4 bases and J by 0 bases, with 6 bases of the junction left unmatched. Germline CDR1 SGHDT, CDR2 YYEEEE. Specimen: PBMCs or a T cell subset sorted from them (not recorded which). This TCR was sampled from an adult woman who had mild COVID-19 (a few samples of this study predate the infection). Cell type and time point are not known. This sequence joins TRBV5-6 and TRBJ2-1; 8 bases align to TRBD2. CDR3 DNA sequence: TGTGCCAGCAGCGATCTAGCGGGTAGCTCCTACAATGAGCAGTTCTTC. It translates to CASSDLAGSSYNEQFF. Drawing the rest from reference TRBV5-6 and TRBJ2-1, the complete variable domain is DAGVTQSPTHLIKTRGQQVTLRCSPKSGHDTVSWYQQALGQGPQFIFQYYEEEERQRGNFPDRFSGHQFPNYSSELNVNALLLGDSALYLCASSDLAGSSYNEQFFGPGTRLTVL.